This T cell receptor beta chain was obtained from a study of T cell repertoires in cytomegalovirus infection. The overall study: Matching HLA type, along with CMV infection, was indicated by public TCR beta signatures. Study conclusions and caveats: Predominance within the ex vivo response was attributable to HLA-C-restricted CMV-specific TCR beta clonotypes.

The sample holds a few counts of this clonotype. Its antigen is not known. TCRdb redid the calling of the reads with MiXCR, one entry per CDR3 protein. The profile shows about 310,000 distinct CDR3 sequences, roughly 25% of them singletons. This TCR was recovered from a human donor in good health (CMV status not recorded). Some clones in this sample may be carry-over from other donors' samples. The sample here was cultured PBMCs, taken from culture after CMV antigen stimulation.

The CDR3 DNA sequence: TGTGCCAGCAGTCCTCCGAGTCTAGGCACTGAAGCTTTCTTT. Translated, it gives CASSPPSLGTEAFF. The chain is built from TRBV28 and TRBJ1-1; D gene unclear. Trimming took off 5 bases at V and 4 bases at J, with 14 bases between the two ends. Germline V CDR1 and CDR2: MDHEN, SYDVKM. There are 14 residues in the CDR3.